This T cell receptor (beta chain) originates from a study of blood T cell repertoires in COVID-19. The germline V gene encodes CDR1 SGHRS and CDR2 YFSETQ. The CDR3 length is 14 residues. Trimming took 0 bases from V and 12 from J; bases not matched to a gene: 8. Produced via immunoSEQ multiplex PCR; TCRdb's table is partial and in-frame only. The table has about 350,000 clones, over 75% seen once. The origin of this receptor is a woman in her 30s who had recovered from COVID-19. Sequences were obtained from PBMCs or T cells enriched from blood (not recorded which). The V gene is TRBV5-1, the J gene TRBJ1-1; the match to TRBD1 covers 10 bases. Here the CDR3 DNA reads TGCGCCAGCAGCTTGGACGGGACAGGGGAACCGACTTTCTTT. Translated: CASSLDGTGEPTFF.